This entry concerns a single T cell receptor (beta chain). Its specific antigen is unknown. No clone much larger than this one lies a single base away; base qualities are absent. Library method: RT-PCR. TCRdb records Illumina HiSeq 2500 as the sequencer. TCRdb trimmed public reads at Q25 via fastp, called clones via MiXCR and kept in-frame beta chains. Duplicate CDR3 protein sequences are folded into a single record with the most common DNA and genes. For this sample there are more than 450,000 distinct CDR3 sequences; 10% to 15% appear just once. The top ten constitute roughly a tenth of the sample. The data belong to a study of response to subunit inactivated influenza vaccine (dated by TCRdb to 2017 to 2018). About the investigation overall: Deep quantitative profiling of the T cell receptor repertoire was used in the study to follow responses to a trivalent subunit inactivated influenza vaccine. Results and caveats for the whole study, not just this receptor: The authors suggested that each seasonal influenza vaccination may recruit only a limited number of new T cells.

V is cut by 3 bases and J by 0 bases, and the space between the germline ends is 12 bases. The CDR3 numbers 15 residues from cysteine through phenylalanine. Only the CDR3 region is kept as DNA, spanning 45 bases read in frame from base 1. CDR1 and CDR2 are drawn from the germline V gene: SGDLS, YYNGEE. The sequence links TRBV9 to TRBJ1-1, with an unclear D gene assignment. This TCR was recovered from a man aged 50 to 60 who received an inactivated influenza vaccine. Donor details come from another sample of the same person, matched by shared clones. Sequenced material: PBMCs from blood, taken on the day of vaccination. The nucleotide sequence reads TGTGCCAGCAGCGCCGACGTAAAGATGAACACTGAAGCTTTCTTT. The translation is CASSADVKMNTEAFF.